What follows is one T cell receptor beta chain and its context. The data were taken from a study of identical twins' blood T cells. Via MiXCR, TCRdb re-called the 5' RACE reads, giving one row per CDR3 protein. The sample carries a few hundred thousand distinct CDR3 sequences, 28% recorded once. The CDR3 length is 13 residues. V dropped 3 bases and J dropped 5 bases, with 8 bases sitting between them. Germline V gene lookup returns CDR1 SGHTA and CDR2 FQGNSA. The sequence was collected from a woman between 18 and 49 years old in good health. The sample was PBMCs. The chain couples TRBV7-2 to TRBJ2-1, with D uncertain. The CDR3 sequence: CASSFRVDNEQFF. As DNA, the CDR3 is TGTGCCAGCAGCTTCCGGGTAGACAATGAGCAGTTCTTC.